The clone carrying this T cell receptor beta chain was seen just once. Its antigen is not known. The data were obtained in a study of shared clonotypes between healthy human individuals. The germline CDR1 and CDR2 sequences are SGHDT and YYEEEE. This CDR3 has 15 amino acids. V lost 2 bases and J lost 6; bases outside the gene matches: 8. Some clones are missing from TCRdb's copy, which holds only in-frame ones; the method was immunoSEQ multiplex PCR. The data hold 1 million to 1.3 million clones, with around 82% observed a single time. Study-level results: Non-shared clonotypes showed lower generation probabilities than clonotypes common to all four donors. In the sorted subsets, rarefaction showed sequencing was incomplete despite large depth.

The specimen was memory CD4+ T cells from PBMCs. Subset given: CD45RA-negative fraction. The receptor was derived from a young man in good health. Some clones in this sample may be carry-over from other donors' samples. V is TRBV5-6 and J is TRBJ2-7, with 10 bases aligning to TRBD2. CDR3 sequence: CASSFGTSALSEQYF. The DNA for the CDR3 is TGTGCCAGCAGCTTCGGGACTAGCGCTCTATCCGAGCAGTACTTC.